This T cell receptor (beta chain) was retrieved from a study of shared clonotypes between healthy human individuals (TCRdb year 2020). Concerning the study at large: The cohort included three men and a couple of women between 18 and 49 years of age. To increase sequencing depth and limit assay-specific biases, TCR repertoire library preparation and sequencing were carried out by different laboratories using diverse techniques. For each donor, three plates each were used for CD4 naive and CD4 memory, two plates were used for CD8 naive, and one plate was used for CD8 memory. The study deeply sequenced blood TCR repertoires of five healthy adults to estimate repertoire size and the extent of clonotype sharing between individuals. Leukapheresis yielded between about 0.8 and 9.5 billion PBMCs per donor. Study-level results and caveats: Even with the large sequencing depth, rarefaction of the sorted-subset datasets indicated that sequencing was incomplete. Compared with non-shared clonotypes, the clonotypes found in all four sorted-subset donors had higher generation probabilities. When a few donors were compared, the shared fraction of clonotypes was 5% to 6.5% for naive CD4, approximately 3.5% for naive CD8, 2.3% for memory CD4, and under 0.5% for memory CD8. Sampling was restricted to blood, and TCR repertoires in tissue are likely to differ from TCR repertoires in blood. The small number of donors limited the genetic and exposure-history diversity represented. Larger estimated clonotype richness was generally found for naive subsets than for memory subsets. Based on pairwise subsampling, the degree of clonotype sharing among donors was expected to be affected by sequencing depth.

Healthy HIV-negative adults with no recently reported acute infections or vaccinations were included as donors. All donors were Caucasian adults living in Nashville, Tennessee, USA. CD4+ T cells were enriched through magnetic negative selection, after which naive cells were positively selected on CD45RA and the remaining negative fraction served as the memory subset. Blood was collected by leukapheresis, and PBMCs were isolated by Ficoll-Histopaque density gradient centrifugation and then cryopreserved in liquid nitrogen vapor phase. Analytical flow cytometry was used to check the purity and quantity of every magnetically sorted T cell population. Genomic DNA was isolated from each sorted fraction and quantified by UV absorbance on a Nanodrop 2000c. Comment on this clone: Its antigen remains undetermined. Base qualities are not recorded, but no much larger clone differs from it by a single base.

Using the deep immunoSEQ assay, multiplex PCR amplified TCR CDR3 regions from genomic DNA. Extracted genomic DNA from each cell subset was distributed evenly across all wells of several immunoSEQ 96-well plates, and each plate was treated as a replicate. For sorted subsets, each replicate PCR was loaded with about 0.2 ug genomic DNA, equivalent to 25,000 to 35,000 T cell genomes. Purified libraries were measured with a Qubit 3.0 fluorometer, size-checked on a Bioanalyzer 2100, and measured again with the KAPA Library Quantification kit. A separate single-read 150-cycle Illumina NextSeq 550 flow cell was used to sequence each immunoSEQ 96-well plate. In the authors' own workflow: Because the immunoSEQ output held only junctional sequences and lacked quality scores, the filtering could not match the filtering applied to full-length reads. To assign V/J genes and CDR3, sequences were annotated against IMGT germline references using PyIR, a Python wrapper for IgBLAST v1.9. Reads with weak V/J assignments (E-value above 1e-6), missing CDR3, stop codons, out-of-frame junctions, or ambiguous translated residues were removed. V3J clonotypes were defined as sequences sharing the same inferred V gene, J gene, and CDR3 amino acid sequence. The percentage overlap between two repertoires was calculated by dividing the number of shared unique clonotypes by the size of the smaller repertoire. Three approaches were used to assess repertoire richness: RTK rarefaction, the Chao1 estimator, and Recon v2.1 estimates of unobserved clonotypes. OLGA was used to compute generation probabilities for all TCRbeta clonotypes that the gDNA method yielded from a handful of donors. Here the immuneACCESS table is served through TCRdb, limited to in-frame sequences with V and J called. Missing clones are a known gap in these copies; in checked studies unresolved V genes cover under half, and the rest lacks a known reason. V and J calls plus clone size are reproduced from that table; the DNA served to infer D and trimming. The sample table contains about 1 million clones; only one count was recorded for around 76% of them. The top ten constitute approximately 1.5% of the sample.

V is shortened by 4 bases, J by 2 bases, and the region joining them spans 8 bases. Per the germline V gene, SQVTM is the CDR1 and ANQGSEA is the CDR2. The CDR3 measures 12 amino acids from cysteine to phenylalanine. The sequence is cut down to CDR3 DNA, 36 bases in frame from base 1. Recombination linked TRBV29-1 to TRBJ2-5, and possibly TRBD1, on 6 matching bases. This receptor was identified in a man aged 18 to 29 in good health. The sequencing sample was made of memory CD4+ T cells sorted from blood. Interpreted using the paper, the cell subset or site label stands for: CD45RA-negative fraction. The bases are TGCAGCGTTGTCAGGGGACAAGAGACCCAGTACTTC. Its translation is CSVVRGQETQYF.